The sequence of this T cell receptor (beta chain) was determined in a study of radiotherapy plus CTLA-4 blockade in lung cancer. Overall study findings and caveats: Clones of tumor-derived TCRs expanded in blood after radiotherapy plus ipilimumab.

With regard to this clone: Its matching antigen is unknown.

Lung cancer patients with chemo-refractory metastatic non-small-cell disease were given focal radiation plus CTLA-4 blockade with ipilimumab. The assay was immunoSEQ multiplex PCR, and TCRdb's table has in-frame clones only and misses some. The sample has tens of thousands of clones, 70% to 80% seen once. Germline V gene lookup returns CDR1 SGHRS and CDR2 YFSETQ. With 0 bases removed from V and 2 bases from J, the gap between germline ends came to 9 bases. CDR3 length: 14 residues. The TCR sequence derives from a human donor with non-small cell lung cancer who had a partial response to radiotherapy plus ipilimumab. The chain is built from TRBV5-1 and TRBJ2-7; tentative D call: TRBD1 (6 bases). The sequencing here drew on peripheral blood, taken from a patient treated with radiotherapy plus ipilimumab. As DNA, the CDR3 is TGCGCCAGCAGCTTGGGCGCAGGGGCCTACGAGCAGTACTTC. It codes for CASSLGAGAYEQYF.